Shown below are 12 T cell receptor beta chains from a single sample sequenced in a study of T cells in Graves' hyperthyroidism and ophthalmopathy. Amplification of TCR beta CDR3 regions was performed using RNA transcripts as template. First-round RT-PCR with HTBI primers amplified the TCR CDR3 region. TCRdb fed the multiplex PCR reads into MiXCR, producing one record per CDR3 protein. Here the sample spans hundreds of thousands of distinct CDR3 sequences, 20% to 25% being singletons. Sequenced sample: blood. All receptors derive from a middle-aged man with Graves' hyperthyroidism.

In this sample, this clonotype turned up once. The chain couples TRBV12-3 or TRBV12-4 to TRBJ2-5; 14 nucleotides agree with TRBD2. The CDR3 contains 17 residues. V trimming: 5 bases; J trimming: 4 bases; junction bases outside the gene matches: 9. Written as DNA, the CDR3 is TGTGCCAGCAGTCCCAGGACTAGCGGGAGGCCGGGAGAGACCCAGTACTTC. Translating gives CASSPRTSGRPGETQYF.

The chain uses TRBV12-3 or TRBV12-4 and TRBJ1-2, with TRBD1 identical over 8 bases. CDR3 length: 13 residues. J gave up 8 bases and V 5 bases, and 7 bases lay outside the gene matches. CDR3 DNA: TGTGCCAGCAGTATGGACAGGGTAGAGGGCTACACCTTC. Translated, it gives CASSMDRVEGYTF.

This clonotype appeared many times. V gene TRBV28 combines with J gene TRBJ1-1; no reliable D call. Per the germline V gene, CDR1 is MDHEN and CDR2 is SYDVKM. The ends were cut back, 6 bases at V and 5 bases at J, with 10 bases in the middle. The CDR3 is 12 residues long. CDR3 nucleotides: TGTGCCAGCAGACCCACCAGAACTGAAGCTTTCTTT. Translated: CASRPTRTEAFF.

The genes are TRBV18 and TRBJ2-7, with 9 bases fitting TRBD1. The germline gives CDR1 KGHSH, CDR2 LQKENI. The CDR3 loop spans 18 amino acids. V gave up 2 bases and J gave up 2 bases; unmatched junction bases: 13. CDR3 amino acids: CASSPFAQSRTGAYEQYF. The CDR3 DNA is TGTGCCAGCTCACCATTCGCCCAAAGTAGGACAGGGGCCTACGAGCAGTACTTC. Together with reference TRBV18 and TRBJ2-7, the CDR3 gives the full variable domain: NAGVMQNPRHLVRRRGQEARLRCSPMKGHSHVYWYRQLPEEGLKFMVYLQKENIIDESGMPKERFSAEFPKEGPSILRIQQVVRGDSAAYFCASSPFAQSRTGAYEQYFGPGTRLTVT.

This sequence joins TRBV12-3 or TRBV12-4 and TRBJ2-7; 8 positions match TRBD2. Trimming cost V 3 bases and J 1 base; bases outside gene matches: 5. This CDR3 region has 15 residues. CDR3 region: CASSFEAGGSYEQYF. Here the CDR3 DNA reads TGTGCCAGCAGTTTTGAGGCGGGAGGTTCCTACGAGCAGTACTTC.

This chain connects TRBV5-6 to TRBJ2-1, with TRBD2 matching over 15 bases. Germline CDR1 and CDR2: SGHDT and YYEEEE. Germline trimming cut 5 bases from V and 9 bases from J; bases unmatched to any gene: 9. The CDR3 spans 16 residues. The CDR3 spells CASSPSGTSGRSEQFF. The CDR3 DNA sequence: TGTGCCAGCAGTCCGTCCGGGACTAGCGGGAGGAGTGAGCAGTTCTTC.

Many counts were recorded for this clonotype. The J gene is TRBJ2-1, the V gene TRBV11-3; perhaps TRBD2 as D (6 bases). The V and J ends lost 5 bases and 5 bases respectively, with 16 bases between them. The germline gives CDR1 SGHNT, CDR2 YENEEA. The CDR3 sequence is 15 residues long. Here the CDR3 DNA reads TGTGCCAGCAGCCCGCTAGCGAGCAGTAACAATGAGCAGTTCTTC. Protein: CASSPLASSNNEQFF.

The gene calls are TRBV12-3 or TRBV12-4 and TRBJ1-4; 7 bases align to TRBD1. V lost 4 bases, J lost 6 bases, and 8 bases stayed unmatched. The CDR3 covers 15 residues. Here the CDR3 reads CASSSPQGGYEKLFF. In nucleotides, the CDR3 is TGTGCCAGCAGTTCCCCACAAGGGGGCTATGAAAAACTGTTTTTT.

This clonotype was seen once. J is TRBJ2-2 and V is TRBV28, with D uncertain. V dropped 10 bases and J dropped 6 bases, with 6 bases sitting between them. The CDR3 loop spans 10 amino acids. Germline CDR1 MDHEN, CDR2 SYDVKM. CDR3 residues: CATRSGELFF. The CDR3 coding sequence is TGTGCCACCCGATCCGGGGAGCTGTTTTTT. The full variable domain, rest sourced from reference TRBV28 and TRBJ2-2, is DVKVTQSSRYLVKRTGEKVFLECVQDMDHENMFWYRQDPGLGLRLIYFSYDVKMKEKGDIPEGYSVSREKKERFSLILESASTNQTSMYLCATRSGELFFGEGSRLTVL.

This clonotype showed up many times. J is TRBJ2-1 and V is TRBV3-1; TRBD2 matches at 12 bases. Germline-derived CDR1 and CDR2 are LGHDT and YNNKEL (reference sequence). Trimming at V came to 4 bases and at J to 9 bases, leaving 10 bases not matched to a gene. This CDR3 region has 16 residues. The CDR3 DNA reads as TGTGCCAGCAGCCCGACTAGCGGGAGAGTAGACGGTGAGCAGTTCTTC. Encoded protein: CASSPTSGRVDGEQFF.

The chain links TRBV24-1 to TRBJ1-5; 7 bases line up with TRBD1. The CDR3 runs to 15 residues. V was clipped by 4 bases and J by 3 bases; unmatched bases: 5. Per germline, CDR1 KGHDR and CDR2 SFDVKD. CDR3 in DNA: TGTGCCACCAGTGACTCACAGGGGTTCAATCAGCCCCAGCATTTT. This sequence encodes CATSDSQGFNQPQHF.

J is TRBJ2-5 and V is TRBV18, with TRBD2 as a possible D gene (5 bases). This CDR3 is 17 amino acids long. Trimming pared 6 bases from V and 2 bases from J, leaving 22 bases between. Germline lookup yields CDR1 KGHSH and CDR2 LQKENI. CDR3 sequence (DNA): TGTGCCAGCTCCCCTCGGCTCAGCAGGAGGACTCAAGAGACCCAGTACTTC. Translating gives CASSPRLSRRTQETQYF.